A single T cell receptor beta chain is shown here with its context. Its antigen is as yet unknown. The data belong to a study of cytomegalovirus exposure and HLA in healthy donors. Study results and caveats: The Asian-associated ancestry cluster reportedly had fewer N-insertions than the approximately 670-donor mean in a later analysis. Looking again later, the authors saw that most CMV-associated TCR beta chains seemed HLA-restricted.

V was shortened by 2 bases and J by 1 base, with 12 bases between the two germline ends. Germline-derived CDR1 and CDR2 are MDHEN and SYDVKM. The CDR3 extends over 16 amino acids. With 60 Vbeta and 13 Jbeta primers, the PCR was carried out. The table came from immunoSEQ multiplex PCR; TCRdb's copy has only in-frame clones and leaves some out. The sample yields about 110,000 clones, approximately 82% seen once. The rearrangement joins TRBV28 to TRBJ2-1, with D possibly TRBD2 on 7 matching bases. This receptor was obtained from a man in his thirties or forties in good health and CMV-seropositive. The sequencing sample was made of PBMCs. CDR3 residues: CASSLGGGGSYNEQFF. The CDR3 bases are TGTGCCAGCAGTTTAGGGGGCGGGGGTTCCTACAATGAGCAGTTCTTC.